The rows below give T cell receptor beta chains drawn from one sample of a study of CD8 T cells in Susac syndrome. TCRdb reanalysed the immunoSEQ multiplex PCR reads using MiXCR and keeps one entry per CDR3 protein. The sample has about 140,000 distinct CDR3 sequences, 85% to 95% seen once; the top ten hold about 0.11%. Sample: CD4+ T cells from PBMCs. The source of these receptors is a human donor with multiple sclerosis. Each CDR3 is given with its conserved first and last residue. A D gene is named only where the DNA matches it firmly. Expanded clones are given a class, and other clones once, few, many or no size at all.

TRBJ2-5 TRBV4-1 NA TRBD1 CASSQAGTGLETQYF TGCGCCAGCAGCCAAGCTGGGACAGGGCTGGAGACCCAGTACTTC
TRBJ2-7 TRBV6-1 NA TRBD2 CASSDRLAGIGSSYEQYF TGTGCCAGCAGTGACCGACTAGCGGGAATCGGTAGCTCCTACGAGCAGTACTTC
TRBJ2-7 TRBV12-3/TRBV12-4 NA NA CASRGDFWEQYF TGTGCCAGCAGAGGGGACTTTTGGGAGCAGTACTTC
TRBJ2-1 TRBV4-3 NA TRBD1 CASSQEGGGEQFF TGCGCCAGCAGCCAAGAAGGGGGCGGTGAGCAGTTCTTC
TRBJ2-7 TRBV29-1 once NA CSVERGESQYF TGCAGCGTTGAAAGGGGAGAGTCCCAGTACTTC
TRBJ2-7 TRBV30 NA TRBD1 CAWSVGGSSYEQYF TGTGCCTGGAGTGTAGGGGGCTCCTCCTACGAGCAGTACTTC
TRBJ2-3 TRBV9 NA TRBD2 CASSELAGGSDTQYF TGTGCCAGCAGCGAACTAGCGGGGGGCTCAGATACGCAGTATTTT
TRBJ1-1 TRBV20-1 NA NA CSARTTTMNTEAFF TGCAGTGCTAGAACCACAACCATGAACACTGAAGCTTTCTTT
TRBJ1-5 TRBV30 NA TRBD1 CAWSQQGRLYSNQPQHF TGTGCCTGGAGCCAACAGGGGCGGCTCTATAGCAATCAGCCCCAGCATTTT
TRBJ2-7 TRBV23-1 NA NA CASTPVGVPHEQYF TGCGCCAGCACCCCCGTCGGGGTGCCCCACGAGCAGTACTTC
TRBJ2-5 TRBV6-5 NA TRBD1 CASSYSKDRGHQETQYF TGTGCCAGCAGTTACTCGAAGGACAGGGGGCATCAAGAGACCCAGTACTTC
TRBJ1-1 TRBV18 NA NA CASSPRRVNTEAFF TGTGCCAGCTCACCACGGAGGGTGAACACTGAAGCTTTCTTT
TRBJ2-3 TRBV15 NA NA CATSRVAVSTDTQYF TGTGCCACCAGCAGAGTAGCAGTCAGCACAGATACGCAGTATTTT
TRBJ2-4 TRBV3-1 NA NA CASSQAGTLGNIQYF TGTGCCAGCAGCCAAGCGGGGACCCTCGGGAACATTCAGTACTTC
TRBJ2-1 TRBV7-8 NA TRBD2 CASSSGLAEYPYNEQFF TGTGCCAGCAGCTCGGGACTAGCGGAGTACCCCTACAATGAGCAGTTCTTC
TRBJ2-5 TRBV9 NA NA CASSVEELETQYF TGTGCCAGCAGCGTAGAGGAGCTAGAGACCCAGTACTTC
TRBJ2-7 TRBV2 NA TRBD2 CAGALGLAELEQYF TGTGCCGGAGCCTTGGGACTAGCGGAGCTAGAGCAGTACTTC
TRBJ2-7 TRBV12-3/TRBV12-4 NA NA CASTRGSGHYEQYF TGTGCCAGCACTAGGGGTAGCGGACACTACGAGCAGTACTTC
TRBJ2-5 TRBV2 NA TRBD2 CASSPLAGGWQETQYF TGTGCCAGCAGTCCCTTAGCGGGGGGATGGCAAGAGACCCAGTACTTC
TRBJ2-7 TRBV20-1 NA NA CSATSGGWEQYF TGCAGTGCTACGTCGGGGGGCTGGGAGCAGTACTTC
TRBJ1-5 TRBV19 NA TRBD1 CASSMTGGKNQPQHF TGTGCCAGTAGTATGACAGGGGGGAAAAATCAGCCCCAGCATTTT
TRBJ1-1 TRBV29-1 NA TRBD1 CSVGPGTGNTEAFF TGCAGCGTTGGCCCCGGGACAGGGAACACTGAAGCTTTCTTT
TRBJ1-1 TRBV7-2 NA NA CASSPTLNTNTEAFF TGTGCCAGCAGCCCCACCCTTAACACGAACACTGAAGCTTTCTTT
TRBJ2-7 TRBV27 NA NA CASSLVVDYEQYF TGTGCCAGCAGTTTGGTCGTTGATTACGAGCAGTACTTC
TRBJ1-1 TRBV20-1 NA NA CSARPVAEAFF TGCAGTGCTAGACCTGTGGCTGAAGCTTTCTTT
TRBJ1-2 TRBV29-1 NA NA CSAMRGNYGYTF TGCAGCGCTATGAGGGGAAACTATGGCTACACCTTC
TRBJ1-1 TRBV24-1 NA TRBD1 CATRQGGNTEAFF TGTGCCACCAGACAGGGGGGGAACACTGAAGCTTTCTTT
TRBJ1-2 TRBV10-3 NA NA CAISESKGGYGYTF TGTGCCATCAGTGAGTCTAAGGGCGGCTATGGCTACACCTTC
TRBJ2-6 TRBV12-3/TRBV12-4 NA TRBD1 CASSLGVAGGTGANVLTF TGTGCCAGCAGTCTAGGGGTGGCAGGGGGAACTGGGGCCAACGTCCTGACTTTC
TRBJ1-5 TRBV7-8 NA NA CASSLAEGVKPQHF TGTGCCAGCAGCTTAGCAGAGGGTGTGAAGCCCCAGCATTTT
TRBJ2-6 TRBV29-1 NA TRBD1 CSVGTGGAGANVLTF TGCAGCGTTGGGACAGGGGGCGCTGGGGCCAACGTCCTGACTTTC
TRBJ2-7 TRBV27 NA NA CASTSYPGRIQYF TGTGCCAGCACTTCTTATCCGGGACGTATACAGTACTTC
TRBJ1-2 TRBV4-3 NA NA CASSQEAEKRGYGYTF TGCGCCAGCAGCCAAGAGGCAGAAAAGAGGGGATATGGCTACACCTTC
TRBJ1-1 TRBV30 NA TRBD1 CASRRGSSTEAFF TGTGCCTCCCGCAGGGGGTCGAGCACTGAAGCTTTCTTT
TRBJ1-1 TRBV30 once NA CAWSVSRDTEAFF TGTGCCTGGAGTGTATCGAGGGACACTGAAGCTTTCTTT
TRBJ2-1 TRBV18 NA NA CASSPRGDEQFF TGTGCCAGCTCACCGAGGGGAGATGAGCAGTTCTTC
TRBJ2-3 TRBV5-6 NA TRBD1 CASSPGTGGPDTQYF TGTGCCAGCAGCCCCGGGACAGGGGGCCCAGATACGCAGTATTTT
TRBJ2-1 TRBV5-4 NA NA CASRLDFNEQFF TGTGCCAGCAGATTGGACTTCAATGAGCAGTTCTTC
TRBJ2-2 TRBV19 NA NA CASSIESWNTGELFF TGTGCCAGTAGTATTGAATCCTGGAACACCGGGGAGCTGTTTTTT
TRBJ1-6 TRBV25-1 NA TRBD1 CASSDHRDSSPLHF TGTGCCAGCAGTGATCACAGGGACAGCTCACCCCTCCACTTT
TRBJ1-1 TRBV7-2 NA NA CASSEDFLNTEAFF TGTGCCAGCAGCGAGGACTTCCTGAACACTGAAGCTTTCTTT
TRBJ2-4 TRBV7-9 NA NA CASSSIQGSPYF TGTGCCAGCAGCTCAATTCAGGGCTCCCCATACTTC
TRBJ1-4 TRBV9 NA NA CASSVSPGLDEKLFF TGTGCCAGCAGCGTGTCACCTGGGCTTGATGAAAAACTGTTTTTT
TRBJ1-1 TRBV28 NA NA CASSLPGRTEAFF TGTGCCAGCAGTTTACCGGGGCGCACTGAAGCTTTCTTT
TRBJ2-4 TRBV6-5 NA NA CASSLGGVKNIQYF TGTGCCAGCAGTTTAGGAGGAGTCAAAAACATTCAGTACTTC